This T cell receptor (beta chain) comes out of a study of CD8+ T cells in alopecia areata. Findings of the study overall: Especially in alopecia totalis/universalis, lesional scalp showed greater clonality than normal scalp did.

Following extraction, RNA underwent reverse transcription to cDNA, which served as the sequencing template. The assay was immunoSEQ multiplex PCR, and TCRdb's table has in-frame clones only and misses some. The data show some 120,000 clones, about 46% seen once. Germline loops: CDR1 MNHEY, CDR2 SMNVEV (reference sequence). V shed 4 bases and J shed 3 bases, with 7 bases lying between them. The CDR3 has 13 residues. On this clone itself: What it binds is not known.

V usage is TRBV27 and J usage is TRBJ2-1; unclear D gene. The source of this sequence is a human donor with alopecia areata. Sequencing used NKG2D-low CD8+ T cells sorted from blood. For the CDR3, the DNA is TGTGCCAGCAGTTGGGCTAGCTACAATGAGCAGTTCTTC. Residues: CASSWASYNEQFF.